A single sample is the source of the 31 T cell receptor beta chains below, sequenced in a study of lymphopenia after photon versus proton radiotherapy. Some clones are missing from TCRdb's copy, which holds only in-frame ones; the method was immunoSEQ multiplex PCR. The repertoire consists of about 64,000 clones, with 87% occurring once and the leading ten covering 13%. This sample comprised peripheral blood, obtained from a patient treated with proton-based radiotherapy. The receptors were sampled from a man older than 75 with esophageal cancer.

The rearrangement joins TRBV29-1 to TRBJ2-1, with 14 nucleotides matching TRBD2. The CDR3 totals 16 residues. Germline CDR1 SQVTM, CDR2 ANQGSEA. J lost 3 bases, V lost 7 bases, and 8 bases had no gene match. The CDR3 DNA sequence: TGCAGCGCCTCGGGACTAGCGGGAGAGGGCTACAATGAGCAGTTCTTC. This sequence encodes CSASGLAGEGYNEQFF.

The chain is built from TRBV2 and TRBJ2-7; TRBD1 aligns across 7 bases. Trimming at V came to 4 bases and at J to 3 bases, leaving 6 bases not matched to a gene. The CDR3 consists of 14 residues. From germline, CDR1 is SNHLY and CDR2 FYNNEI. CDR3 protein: CASSAWTGSYEQYF. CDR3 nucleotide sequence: TGTGCCAGCAGTGCCTGGACAGGTAGCTACGAGCAGTACTTC.

The CDR3 coding sequence is TGTGCCAGCAGCCCGGACAGGGGGGAGACCCAGTACTTC. Translating it yields CASSPDRGETQYF. This chain connects TRBV11-3 to TRBJ2-5, with TRBD1 identical over 10 bases. With 5 bases clipped from V and 5 bases from J, the junction kept 2 bases outside the gene matches. CDR1 is SGHNT and CDR2 is YENEEA in the germline V gene. This CDR3 comprises 13 residues.

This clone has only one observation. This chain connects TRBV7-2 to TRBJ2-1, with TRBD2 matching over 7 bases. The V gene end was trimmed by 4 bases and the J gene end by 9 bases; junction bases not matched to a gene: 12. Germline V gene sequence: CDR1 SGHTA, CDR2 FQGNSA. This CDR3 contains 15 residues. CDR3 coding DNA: TGTGCCAGCAGCTCAAGGGGACTACTCACAACTGAGCAGTTCTTC. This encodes CASSSRGLLTTEQFF.

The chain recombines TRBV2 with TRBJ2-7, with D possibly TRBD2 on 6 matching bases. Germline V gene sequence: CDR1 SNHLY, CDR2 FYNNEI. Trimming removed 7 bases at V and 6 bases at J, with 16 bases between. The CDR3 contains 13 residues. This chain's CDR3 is CASTGWRVAEQYF. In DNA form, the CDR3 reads TGTGCCAGCACGGGGTGGAGGGTGGCCGAGCAGTACTTC.

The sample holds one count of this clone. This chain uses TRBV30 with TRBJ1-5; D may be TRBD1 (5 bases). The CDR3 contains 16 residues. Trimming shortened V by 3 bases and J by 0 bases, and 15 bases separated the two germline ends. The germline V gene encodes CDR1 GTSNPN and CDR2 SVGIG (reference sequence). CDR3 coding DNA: TGTGCCTGGAGCGGACCCATGGGGGATAGCAATCAGCCCCAGCATTTT. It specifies CAWSGPMGDSNQPQHF.

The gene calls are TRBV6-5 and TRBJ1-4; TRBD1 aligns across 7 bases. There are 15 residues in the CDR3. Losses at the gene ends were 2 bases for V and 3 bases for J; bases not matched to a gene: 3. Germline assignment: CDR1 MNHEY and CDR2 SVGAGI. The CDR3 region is CASSYRTGANEKLFF. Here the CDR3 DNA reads TGTGCCAGCAGTTACCGGACAGGAGCTAATGAAAAACTGTTTTTT.

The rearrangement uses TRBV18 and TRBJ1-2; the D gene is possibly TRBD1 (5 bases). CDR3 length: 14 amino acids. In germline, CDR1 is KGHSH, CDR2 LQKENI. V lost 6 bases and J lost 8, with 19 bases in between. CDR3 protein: CASSRGREPGGYTF. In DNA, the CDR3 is TGTGCCAGCTCCCGGGGACGGGAACCGGGAGGCTACACCTTC.

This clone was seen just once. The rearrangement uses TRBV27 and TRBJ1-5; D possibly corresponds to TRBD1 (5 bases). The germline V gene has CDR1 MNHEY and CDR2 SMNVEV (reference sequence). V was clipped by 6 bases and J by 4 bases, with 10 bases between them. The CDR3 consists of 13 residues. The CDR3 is CASRGRGNQPQHF. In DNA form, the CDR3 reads TGTGCCAGCAGAGGTCGGGGGAATCAGCCCCAGCATTTT.

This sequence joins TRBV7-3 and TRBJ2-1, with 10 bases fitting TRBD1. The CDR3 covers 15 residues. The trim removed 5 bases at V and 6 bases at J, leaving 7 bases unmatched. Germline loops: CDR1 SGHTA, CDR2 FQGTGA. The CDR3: CASSPGQGRGNEQFF. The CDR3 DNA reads TGTGCCAGCAGCCCGGGACAGGGGCGAGGCAATGAGCAGTTCTTC.

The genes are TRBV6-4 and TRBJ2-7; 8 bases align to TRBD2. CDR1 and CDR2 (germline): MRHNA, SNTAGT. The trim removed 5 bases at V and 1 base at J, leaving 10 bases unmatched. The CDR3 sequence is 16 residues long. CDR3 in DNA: TGTGCCAGCAGTAAGGAAGCGGGAGCCGGTTCCTACGAGCAGTACTTC. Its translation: CASSKEAGAGSYEQYF.

Here the CDR3 reads CSVAGQGAGTDTQYF. The CDR3 region has the DNA TGCAGCGTGGCCGGACAGGGGGCCGGGACAGATACGCAGTATTTT. The genes are TRBV29-1 and TRBJ2-3, with 11 bases aligning to TRBD1. Germline trimming cut 6 bases from V and 3 bases from J; bases unmatched to any gene: 8. CDR1 and CDR2 from the germline V gene are SQVTM and ANQGSEA. This CDR3 contains 15 residues.

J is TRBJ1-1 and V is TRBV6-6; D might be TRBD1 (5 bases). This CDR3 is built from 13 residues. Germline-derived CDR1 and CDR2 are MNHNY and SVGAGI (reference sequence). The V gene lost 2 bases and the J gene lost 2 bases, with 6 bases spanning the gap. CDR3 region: CASSYDRNTEAFF. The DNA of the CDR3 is TGTGCCAGCAGTTACGACAGAAACACTGAAGCTTTCTTT.

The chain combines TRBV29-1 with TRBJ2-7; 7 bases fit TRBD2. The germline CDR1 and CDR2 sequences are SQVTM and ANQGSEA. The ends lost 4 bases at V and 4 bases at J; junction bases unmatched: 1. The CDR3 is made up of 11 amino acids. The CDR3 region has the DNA TGCAGCGTTGGGGGGGGATACGAGCAGTACTTC. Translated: CSVGGGYEQYF.

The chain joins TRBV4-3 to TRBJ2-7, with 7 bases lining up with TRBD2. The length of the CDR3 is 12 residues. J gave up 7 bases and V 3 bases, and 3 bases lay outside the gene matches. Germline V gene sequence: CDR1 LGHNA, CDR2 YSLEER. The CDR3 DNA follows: TGCGCCAGCAGCCATAGAGCGGGGGAGCAGTACTTC. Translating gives CASSHRAGEQYF.

The CDR3 DNA reads as TGTGCCAGCAGCTTGACTAGCGGGGCGGAAAATACGCAGTATTTT. Protein sequence: CASSLTSGAENTQYF. The genes are TRBV7-2 and TRBJ2-3; 11 positions agree with TRBD2. This CDR3 is built from 15 residues. J was trimmed by 7 bases and V by 3 bases; bases with no gene match: 6. Germline lookup yields CDR1 SGHTA and CDR2 FQGNSA.

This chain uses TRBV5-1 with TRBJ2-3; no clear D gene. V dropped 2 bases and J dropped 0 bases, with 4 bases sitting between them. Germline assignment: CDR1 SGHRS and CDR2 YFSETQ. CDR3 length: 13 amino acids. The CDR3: CASSFGSTDTQYF. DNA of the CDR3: TGCGCCAGCAGCTTTGGCAGCACAGATACGCAGTATTTT. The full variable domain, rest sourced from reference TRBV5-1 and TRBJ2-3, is KAGVTQTPRYLIKTRGQQVTLSCSPISGHRSVSWYQQTPGQGLQFLFEYFSETQRNKGNFPGRFSGRQFSNSRSEMNVSTLELGDSALYLCASSFGSTDTQYFGPGTRLTVL.

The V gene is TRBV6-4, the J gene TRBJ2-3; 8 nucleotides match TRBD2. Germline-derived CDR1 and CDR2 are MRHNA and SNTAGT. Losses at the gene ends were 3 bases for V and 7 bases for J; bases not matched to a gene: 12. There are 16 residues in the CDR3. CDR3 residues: CASSDQGGGSRYTQYF. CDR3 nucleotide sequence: TGTGCCAGCAGTGATCAAGGCGGGGGGAGTAGATATACGCAGTATTTT.

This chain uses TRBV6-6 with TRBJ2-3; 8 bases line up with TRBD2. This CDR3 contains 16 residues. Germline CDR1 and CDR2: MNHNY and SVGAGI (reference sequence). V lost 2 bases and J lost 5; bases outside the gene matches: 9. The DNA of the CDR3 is TGTGCCAGCAGTTACGAGCGGGGGCTGCCGGGAGATACGCAGTATTTT. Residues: CASSYERGLPGDTQYF.

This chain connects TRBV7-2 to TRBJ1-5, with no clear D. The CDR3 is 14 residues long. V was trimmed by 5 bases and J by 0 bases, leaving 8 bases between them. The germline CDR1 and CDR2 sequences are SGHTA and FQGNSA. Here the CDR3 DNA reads TGTGCCAGCAGCCCAAAGACTAGCAATCAGCCCCAGCATTTT. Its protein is CASSPKTSNQPQHF.

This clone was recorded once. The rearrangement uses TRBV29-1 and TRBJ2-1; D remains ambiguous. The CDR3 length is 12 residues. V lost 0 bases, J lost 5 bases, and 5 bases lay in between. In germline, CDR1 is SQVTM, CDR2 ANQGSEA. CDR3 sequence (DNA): TGCAGCGTTGAAGATCGGGACAATGAGCAGTTCTTC. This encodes CSVEDRDNEQFF.

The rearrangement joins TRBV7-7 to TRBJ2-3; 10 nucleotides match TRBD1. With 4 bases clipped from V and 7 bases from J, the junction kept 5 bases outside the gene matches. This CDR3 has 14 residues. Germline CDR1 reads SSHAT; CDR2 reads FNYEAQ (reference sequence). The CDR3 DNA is TGTGCCAGCAGCTCGGACAGGGGGTCCCATACGCAGTATTTT. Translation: CASSSDRGSHTQYF.

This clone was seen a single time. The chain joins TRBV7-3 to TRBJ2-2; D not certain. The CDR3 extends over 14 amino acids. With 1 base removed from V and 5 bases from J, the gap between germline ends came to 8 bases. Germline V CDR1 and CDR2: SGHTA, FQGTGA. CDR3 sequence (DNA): TGTGCCAGCAGCTTAAGCTTTGGTACCGGGGAGCTGTTTTTT. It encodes CASSLSFGTGELFF.

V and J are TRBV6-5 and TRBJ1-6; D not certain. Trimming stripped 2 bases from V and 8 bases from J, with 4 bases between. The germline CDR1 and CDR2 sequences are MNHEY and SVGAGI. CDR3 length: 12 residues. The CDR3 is CASSYADSPLHF. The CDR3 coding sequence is TGTGCCAGCAGTTACGCAGATTCACCCCTCCACTTT.

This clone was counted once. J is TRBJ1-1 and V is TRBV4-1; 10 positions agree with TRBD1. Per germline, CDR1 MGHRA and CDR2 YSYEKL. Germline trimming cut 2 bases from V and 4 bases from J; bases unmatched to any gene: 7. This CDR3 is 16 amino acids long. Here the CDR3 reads CASSQIDRGLGTEAFF. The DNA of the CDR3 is TGCGCCAGCAGCCAAATCGACAGGGGGCTTGGCACTGAAGCTTTCTTT.

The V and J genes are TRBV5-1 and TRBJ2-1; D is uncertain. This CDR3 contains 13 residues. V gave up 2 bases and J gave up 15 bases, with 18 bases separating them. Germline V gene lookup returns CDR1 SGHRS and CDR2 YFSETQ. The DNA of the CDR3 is TGCGCCAGCAGCTTCCCTCGGGCGAGTTTATGGTTCTTC. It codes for CASSFPRASLWFF.

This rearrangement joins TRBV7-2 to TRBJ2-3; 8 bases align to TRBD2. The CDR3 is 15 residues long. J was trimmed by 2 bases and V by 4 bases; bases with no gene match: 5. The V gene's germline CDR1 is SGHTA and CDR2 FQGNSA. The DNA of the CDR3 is TGTGCCAGCAGCTATCAGCGGGGGAACACAGATACGCAGTATTTT. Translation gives CASSYQRGNTDTQYF.

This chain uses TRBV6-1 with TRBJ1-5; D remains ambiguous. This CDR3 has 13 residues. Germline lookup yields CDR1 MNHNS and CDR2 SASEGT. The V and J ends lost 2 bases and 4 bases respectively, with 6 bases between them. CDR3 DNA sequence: TGTGCCAGCAGTGAATTTGAGAATCAGCCCCAGCATTTT. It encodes CASSEFENQPQHF.

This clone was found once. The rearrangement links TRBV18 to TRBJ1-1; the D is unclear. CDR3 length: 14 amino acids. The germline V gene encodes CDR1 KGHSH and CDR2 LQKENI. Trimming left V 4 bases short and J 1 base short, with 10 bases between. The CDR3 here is CASSQGSPNTEAFF. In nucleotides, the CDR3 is TGTGCCAGCTCACAGGGATCTCCGAACACTGAAGCTTTCTTT.

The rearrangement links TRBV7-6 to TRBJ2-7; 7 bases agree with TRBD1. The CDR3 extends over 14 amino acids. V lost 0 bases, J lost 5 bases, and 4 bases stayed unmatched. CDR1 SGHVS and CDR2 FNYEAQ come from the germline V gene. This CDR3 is CASSLAQGFHEQYF. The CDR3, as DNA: TGTGCCAGCAGCTTAGCACAGGGGTTCCACGAGCAGTACTTC. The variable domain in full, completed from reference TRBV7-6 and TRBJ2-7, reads GAGVSQSPRYKVTKRGQDVALRCDPISGHVSLYWYRQALGQGPEFLTYFNYEAQQDKSGLPNDRFSAERPEGSISTLTIQRTEQRDSAMYRCASSLAQGFHEQYFGPGTRLTVT.

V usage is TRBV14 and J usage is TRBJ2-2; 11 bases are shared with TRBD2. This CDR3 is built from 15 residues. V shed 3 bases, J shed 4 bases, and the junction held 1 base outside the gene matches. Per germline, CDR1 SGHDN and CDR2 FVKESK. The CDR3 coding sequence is TGTGCCAGCAGCCACGGACTAGCGGGCACCGGGGAGCTGTTTTTT. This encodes CASSHGLAGTGELFF.